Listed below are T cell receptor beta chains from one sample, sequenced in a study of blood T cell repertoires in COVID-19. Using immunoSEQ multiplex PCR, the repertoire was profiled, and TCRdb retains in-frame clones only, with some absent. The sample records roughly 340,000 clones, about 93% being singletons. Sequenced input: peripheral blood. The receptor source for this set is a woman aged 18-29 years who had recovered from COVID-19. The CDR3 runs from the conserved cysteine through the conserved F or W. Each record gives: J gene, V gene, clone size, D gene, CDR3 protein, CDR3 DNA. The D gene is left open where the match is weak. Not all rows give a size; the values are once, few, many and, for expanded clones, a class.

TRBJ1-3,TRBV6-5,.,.,CASTGDPDSGNTIYF,TGTGCCAGCACCGGAGACCCGGACTCTGGAAACACCATATATTTT
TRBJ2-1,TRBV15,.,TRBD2,CATSRVRTSGIYEQFF,TGTGCCACCAGCAGGGTCCGGACTAGCGGGATATATGAGCAGTTCTTC
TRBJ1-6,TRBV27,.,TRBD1,CASSSMTGVSSPLHF,TGTGCCAGCAGTTCGATGACAGGGGTGAGTTCACCCCTCCACTTT
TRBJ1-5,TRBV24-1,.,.,CATSPTGRVNQPQHF,TGTGCCACCAGTCCAACGGGCAGGGTGAATCAGCCCCAGCATTTT
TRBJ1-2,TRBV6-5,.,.,CASSYSGGGSYGYTF,TGTGCCAGCAGTTACTCAGGGGGAGGGAGCTATGGCTACACCTTC
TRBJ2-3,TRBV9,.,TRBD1,CASSSGQTKFTDTQYF,TGTGCCAGCAGCTCGGGACAGACTAAATTCACAGATACGCAGTATTTT
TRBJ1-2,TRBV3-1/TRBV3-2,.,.,CASSRQPRYGYTF,TGTGCCAGCAGCCGCCAACCACGGTATGGCTACACCTTC
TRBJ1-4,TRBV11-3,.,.,CASSGRGKATNEKLFF,TGTGCCAGCAGCGGGAGAGGGAAAGCAACTAATGAAAAACTGTTTTTT
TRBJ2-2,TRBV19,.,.,CASSIRSGGTGELFF,TGTGCCAGTAGTATTCGGAGCGGTGGCACCGGGGAGCTGTTTTTT
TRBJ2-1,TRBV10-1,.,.,CASSESSSSPYNEQFF,TGCGCCAGCAGTGAGTCCTCTAGTTCACCCTACAATGAGCAGTTCTTC
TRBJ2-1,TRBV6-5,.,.,CASSFRGQSYNEQFF,TGTGCCAGCAGTTTCAGGGGACAATCCTACAATGAGCAGTTCTTC
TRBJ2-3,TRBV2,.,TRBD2,CASRDLRPREGRRGTDTQYF,TGTGCCAGCAGAGACCTCCGGCCTCGGGAGGGCCGGAGGGGCACAGATACGCAGTATTTT
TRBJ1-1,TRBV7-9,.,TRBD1,CASSSPGQANTEAFF,TGTGCCAGCAGCTCGCCGGGACAGGCTAACACTGAAGCTTTCTTT
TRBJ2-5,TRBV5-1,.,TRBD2,CASSLREGGETQYF,TGCGCCAGCAGCTTGCGGGAGGGCGGCGAGACCCAGTACTTC
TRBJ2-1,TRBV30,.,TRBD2,CAWSWDYRSSEQFF,TGTGCCTGGAGTTGGGACTACCGGAGTAGCGAGCAGTTCTTC
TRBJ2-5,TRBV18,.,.,CASSVGVQETQYF,TGTGCCAGCTCGGTCGGGGTGCAAGAGACCCAGTACTTC
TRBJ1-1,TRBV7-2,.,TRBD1,CASSLAQAQGAEAFF,TGTGCCAGCAGCTTAGCTCAGGCCCAGGGGGCTGAAGCTTTCTTT
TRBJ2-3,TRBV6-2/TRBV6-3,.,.,CASSRSAETDTQYF,TGTGCCAGCAGCCGGTCCGCGGAAACAGATACGCAGTATTTT
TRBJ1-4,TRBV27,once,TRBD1,CASTRTGGREKLFF,TGTGCCAGCACCCGGACAGGGGGCCGTGAAAAACTGTTTTTT
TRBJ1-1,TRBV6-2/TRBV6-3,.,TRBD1,CASSDPGGYQTNTEAFF,TGTGCCAGCAGTGATCCAGGGGGCTACCAGACGAACACTGAAGCTTTCTTT
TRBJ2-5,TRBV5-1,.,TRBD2,CASSPAGGSETQYF,TGCGCCAGCAGCCCAGCGGGAGGTTCGGAGACCCAGTACTTC
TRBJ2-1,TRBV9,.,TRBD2,CASSETSGIYNEQFF,TGTGCCAGCAGCGAAACTAGCGGGATCTACAATGAGCAGTTCTTC
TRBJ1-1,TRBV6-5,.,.,CASSFVPDSEAFF,TGTGCCAGCAGCTTCGTCCCGGACAGTGAAGCTTTCTTT
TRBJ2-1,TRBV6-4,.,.,CASSADGEANEQFF,TGTGCCAGCAGTGCGGACGGGGAGGCCAATGAGCAGTTCTTC
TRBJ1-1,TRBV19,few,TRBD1,CASKRVDRVNTEAFF,TGTGCCAGTAAAAGGGTGGACAGGGTTAACACTGAAGCTTTCTTT
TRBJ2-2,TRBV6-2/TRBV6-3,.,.,CASSSAPWEENTGELFF,TGTGCCAGCAGTTCGGCCCCCTGGGAGGAGAACACCGGGGAGCTGTTTTTT
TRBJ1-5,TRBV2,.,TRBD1,CASSGTGGRNQPQHF,TGTGCCAGCAGTGGGACAGGGGGCCGTAATCAGCCCCAGCATTTT
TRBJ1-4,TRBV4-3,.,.,CASSQAGQSEKLFF,TGCGCCAGCAGCCAAGCTGGCCAGTCTGAAAAACTGTTTTTT
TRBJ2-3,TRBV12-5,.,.,CASGGEALFTDTQYF,TGTGCTAGTGGTGGGGAGGCCCTATTCACAGATACGCAGTATTTT
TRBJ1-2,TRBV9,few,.,CASSPTAGPDYGYTF,TGTGCCAGCAGCCCGACCGCGGGACCCGACTATGGCTACACCTTC
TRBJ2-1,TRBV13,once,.,CASSLRGTTGGLNEQFF,TGTGCCAGCAGCTTACGGGGGACTACCGGGGGCCTCAATGAGCAGTTCTTC
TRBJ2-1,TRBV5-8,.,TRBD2,CASSFLPRLANNEQFF,TGTGCCAGCAGCTTTTTGCCCCGACTAGCGAACAATGAGCAGTTCTTC
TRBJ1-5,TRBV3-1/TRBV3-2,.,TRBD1,CASSPWDRGNRSNQPQHF,TGTGCCAGCAGCCCTTGGGACAGGGGAAATCGTAGCAATCAGCCCCAGCATTTT
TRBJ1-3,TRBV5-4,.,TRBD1,CASSGGTGYSGNTIYF,TGTGCCAGCAGCGGGGGGACAGGGTACTCTGGAAACACCATATATTTT
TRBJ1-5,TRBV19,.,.,CASMRGRDNQPQHF,TGTGCCAGTATGCGGGGCAGGGACAATCAGCCCCAGCATTTT
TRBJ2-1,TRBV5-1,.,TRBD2,CASSVNLAGYTSYNEQFF,TGCGCCAGCAGCGTCAATCTAGCGGGATACACCTCCTACAATGAGCAGTTCTTC
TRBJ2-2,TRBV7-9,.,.,CASSLTLARGNGELFF,TGTGCCAGCAGCTTAACCCTTGCCAGGGGCAACGGGGAGCTGTTTTTT
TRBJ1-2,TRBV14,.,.,CASSSGAGLANYGYTF,TGTGCCAGCAGCTCCGGCGCGGGGTTAGCTAACTATGGCTACACCTTC
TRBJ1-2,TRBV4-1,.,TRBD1,CASSQAGQSYGYTF,TGCGCCAGCAGCCAAGCGGGACAGAGCTATGGCTACACCTTC
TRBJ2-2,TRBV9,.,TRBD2,CASSPRSTSGRAGELFF,TGTGCCAGCAGCCCCCGATCCACTAGCGGGAGGGCCGGGGAGCTGTTTTTT
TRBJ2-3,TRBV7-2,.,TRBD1,CASSPRQGAATQYF,TGTGCCAGCAGCCCGCGGCAGGGGGCGGCTACGCAGTATTTT
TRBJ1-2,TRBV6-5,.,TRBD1,CASSYGGTGTIYGYTF,TGTGCCAGCAGTTATGGAGGGACAGGCACCATCTATGGCTACACCTTC
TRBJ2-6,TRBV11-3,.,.,CASSLVGANVLTF,TGTGCCAGCAGCTTAGTAGGGGCCAACGTCCTGACTTTC
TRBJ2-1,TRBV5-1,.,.,CASSTRGRYNEQFF,TGCGCCAGCAGCACCCGAGGGAGGTACAATGAGCAGTTCTTC
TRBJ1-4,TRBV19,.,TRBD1,CASSIAGQLNEKLFF,TGTGCCAGTAGTATAGCGGGACAGCTTAATGAAAAACTGTTTTTT
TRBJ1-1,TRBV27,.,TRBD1,CASSLGTGIDTEAFF,TGTGCCAGCAGTTTAGGGACAGGCATAGACACTGAAGCTTTCTTT